Detailed here is one T cell receptor beta chain. Its recognized antigen is unknown. Base qualities are not recorded, but no much larger clone differs from it by a single base. CD8 naive samples were CD45RO-negative cells positively selected for CCR7, giving a CD45RA+CCR7+ population that excluded TemRA cells. Donors were healthy HIV-negative adults with no recently reported acute infections or vaccinations. Every donor was a Caucasian adult living in Nashville, Tennessee, USA. Blood was collected by leukapheresis, and PBMCs were isolated by Ficoll-Histopaque density gradient centrifugation and then cryopreserved in liquid nitrogen vapor phase. Analytical flow cytometry was used to check the purity and quantity of each magnetically sorted T cell population. Each sorted fraction had its genomic DNA isolated and then quantified by UV absorbance on a Nanodrop 2000c. Using the deep immunoSEQ assay, TCR CDR3 regions were amplified from genomic DNA by multiplex PCR. Extracted genomic DNA from each cell subset was distributed evenly across all wells of several immunoSEQ 96-well plates, and each plate was treated as a replicate. For sorted subsets, roughly 0.2 ug genomic DNA, equal to 30,000 to 35,000 T cell genomes, was loaded into each replicate PCR. The purified libraries were quantified using a Qubit 3.0 fluorometer, sized with a Bioanalyzer 2100, and then quantified again using the KAPA Library Quantification kit. A separate single-read 150-cycle Illumina NextSeq 550 flow cell was used to sequence each immunoSEQ 96-well plate. In the paper's pipeline: The immunoSEQ output contained only junctional sequences without quality scores, so filtering could not match that applied to full-length reads. To assign V/J genes and CDR3, sequences were annotated against IMGT germline references using PyIR, a Python wrapper for IgBLAST v1.9. Reads with weak V/J assignments (E-value above 1e-6), missing CDR3, stop codons, out-of-frame junctions, or ambiguous translated residues were removed. V3J clonotypes were defined as sequences sharing the same inferred V gene, J gene, and CDR3 amino acid sequence. The percentage overlap between two repertoires was calculated by dividing the number of shared unique clonotypes by the size of the smaller repertoire. Three approaches were used to assess repertoire richness: RTK rarefaction, the Chao1 estimator, and Recon v2.1 estimates of unobserved clonotypes. For all TCRbeta clonotypes obtained by the gDNA method from a few donors, generation probabilities were computed with OLGA. Imported from immuneACCESS, the table was reduced by TCRdb to in-frame sequences with V and J called. These copies leave out some clones; in studies compared against another copy, an unresolved V gene accounts for under half, and the cause of the remainder is not known. For V, J and clone size, that table is used; D and trimming come from the DNA. Present in this sample are some 2.1 million clones, about 94% of which were seen just once. The top ten constitute around 1.1% of the sample.

The sample is drawn from a study of shared clonotypes between healthy human individuals (dated by TCRdb to 2018 to 2020). Regarding the research as a whole: Two women and a few men aged 18 to 49 years were included in the cohort. For each donor, CD4 naive and CD4 memory were each given three plates, CD8 naive was given two plates, and CD8 memory was given one plate. The study deeply sequenced blood TCR repertoires of several healthy adults to estimate repertoire size and the extent of clonotype sharing between individuals. Different laboratories and diverse techniques were used to prepare libraries and sequence TCR repertoires, to increase sequencing depth and limit assay-specific biases. Per donor, leukapheresis produced somewhere between about 0.85 and 10 billion PBMCs. Broad study findings and their caveats: The genetic and exposure-history diversity represented was limited by the small number of donors. Sampling was limited to blood, and TCR repertoires in tissue likely differ from TCR repertoires in blood. Based on pairwise subsampling, the degree of clonotype sharing among donors was expected to be affected by sequencing depth. Even with the large sequencing depth, rarefaction of the sorted-subset datasets indicated that sequencing was incomplete. Sharing across several donors was observed for about 5% of naive CD4, over 3% of naive CD8, 2% to 2.5% of memory CD4, and about 0.38% of memory CD8 clonotypes. Clonotypes shared by all four sorted-subset donors showed higher generation probabilities than non-shared clonotypes. Naive subsets generally had larger estimated clonotype richness than memory subsets.

The CDR3 starts with the cysteine, ends with the phenylalanine, and has 14 residues. Here the CDR3 DNA is all that survives: 42 bases in frame from base 1. A distance of 10 bases separates the germline ends of V and J, which lose 3 bases and 1 base respectively. The germline V gene sets CDR1 to SNHLY and CDR2 to FYNNEI. The chain couples TRBV2 to TRBJ2-7; a confident D gene designation cannot be given. What was sequenced was naive CD8+ T cells sorted from blood. The label giving this sample's cell subset or site can be read as: CD45RA+CCR7+. The clonotype was recovered from a man aged 18 to 29 in good health. The CDR3 sequence is CASSEIEVSYEQYF. In nucleotide form, the sequence is TGTGCCAGCAGTGAGATTGAGGTTTCCTACGAGCAGTACTTC.